What follows are 8 T cell receptor beta chains derived from one specimen sequenced in a study of shared clonotypes between healthy human individuals. Clones were sequenced by immunoSEQ multiplex PCR, and TCRdb holds only the in-frame ones, with some missing. The table records more than 2 million clones, 95% of them present only once. The sequenced sample was naive CD4+ T cells sorted from blood. The subset here: CD45RA+ positively selected. The receptor set was obtained from a man aged 18-30 years in good health.

For this clone: The same CDR3 also results from other DNA sequences found in this sample. The V and J genes are TRBV18 and TRBJ2-7, with D hard to call. Germline V gene lookup returns CDR1 KGHSH and CDR2 LQKENI. The length of the CDR3 is 11 residues. V lost 2 bases and J 4 bases, leaving 3 bases between the germline ends. The CDR3 here is CASSPLYEQYF. CDR3 in DNA: TGTGCCAGCTCACCATTGTACGAGCAGTACTTC. The full variable domain, in which reference TRBV18 and TRBJ2-7 provide the parts outside the CDR3, is NAGVMQNPRHLVRRRGQEARLRCSPMKGHSHVYWYRQLPEEGLKFMVYLQKENIIDESGMPKERFSAEFPKEGPSILRIQQVVRGDSAAYFCASSPLYEQYFGPGTRLTVT.

V gene TRBV4-1 combines with J gene TRBJ2-2; 8 bases agree with TRBD2. V was clipped by 1 base and J by 5 bases; unmatched bases: 3. The CDR3 consists of 15 residues. Per the germline V gene, CDR1 is MGHRA and CDR2 is YSYEKL. The CDR3 here is CASSQAERGTGELFF. The CDR3 DNA is TGCGCCAGCAGCCAAGCTGAGCGGGGGACCGGGGAGCTGTTTTTT.

This clone showed up just once. The J gene is TRBJ1-2, the V gene TRBV20-1; no clear D. This CDR3 is 9 amino acids long. Germline V CDR1 and CDR2: DFQATT, SNEGSKA (reference sequence). Deletions cut 5 bases from V and 6 bases from J, with 4 bases between. The CDR3 DNA follows: TGCAGTGCTGCCGATGGCTACACCTTC. Protein product: CSAADGYTF.

This chain connects TRBV7-2 to TRBJ1-5; D gene ambiguous. CDR3 length equals 13 residues. Trimming pared 4 bases from V and 0 bases from J, leaving 4 bases between. From germline, CDR1 is SGHTA and CDR2 FQGNSA. CDR3 DNA: TGTGCCAGCAGCTCATTTAGCAATCAGCCCCAGCATTTT. This gives the protein CASSSFSNQPQHF. The full variable domain, rest sourced from reference TRBV7-2 and TRBJ1-5, is GAGVSQSPSNKVTEKGKDVELRCDPISGHTALYWYRQSLGQGLEFLIYFQGNSAPDKSGLPSDRFSAERTGGSVSTLTIQRTQQEDSAVYLCASSSFSNQPQHFGDGTRLSIL.

The chain has TRBV4-1 and TRBJ2-3; 8 bases agree with TRBD2. CDR3 size: 17 residues. V lost 0 bases, J lost 1 base, and 6 bases stayed unmatched. Germline V CDR1 and CDR2: MGHRA, YSYEKL. The CDR3 is CASSQDSPAGGTDTQYF. CDR3 nucleotides: TGCGCCAGCAGCCAAGATAGCCCAGCGGGAGGCACAGATACGCAGTATTTT.

This chain links TRBV5-1 with TRBJ2-5; 11 bases align to TRBD2. The CDR3 contains 16 residues. CDR1 is SGHRS, CDR2 YFSETQ, per germline. V was clipped by 0 bases and J by 1 base; unmatched bases: 2. The CDR3 loop reads CASSLVSGGAQETQYF. Here the CDR3 DNA reads TGCGCCAGCAGCTTGGTTAGCGGGGGGGCCCAAGAGACCCAGTACTTC. Based on the CDR3 plus reference TRBV5-1 and TRBJ2-5, the full variable domain is KAGVTQTPRYLIKTRGQQVTLSCSPISGHRSVSWYQQTPGQGLQFLFEYFSETQRNKGNFPGRFSGRQFSNSRSEMNVSTLELGDSALYLCASSLVSGGAQETQYFGPGTRLLVL.

This chain uses TRBV10-3 with TRBJ2-1; a possible D gene is TRBD2 (5 bases). CDR3 length: 17 residues. CDR1 is ENHRY, CDR2 SYGVKD, per germline. V dropped 8 bases and J dropped 0 bases, with 20 bases sitting between them. The CDR3 sequence is CAIGLGGPKSSYNEQFF. CDR3 bases: TGTGCCATCGGACTTGGCGGGCCCAAGAGCTCCTACAATGAGCAGTTCTTC.

Of note for this clone: In the same sample, other DNA sequences code for this CDR3. The V and J genes are TRBV30 and TRBJ2-3, with a weak D call TRBD2 (7 bases). V dropped 0 bases and J dropped 4 bases, with 11 bases sitting between them. CDR1 is GTSNPN, CDR2 SVGIG, per germline (reference sequence). This CDR3 has 14 amino acids. The CDR3 region is CAWSVGGGADTQYF. DNA for the CDR3: TGTGCCTGGAGTGTAGGAGGGGGGGCAGATACGCAGTATTTT. Full variable domain (outside the CDR3, taken from reference TRBV30 and TRBJ2-3): SQTIHQWPATLVQPVGSPLSLECTVEGTSNPNLYWYRQAAGRGLQLLFYSVGIGQISSEVPQNLSASRPQDRQFILSSKKLLLSDSGFYLCAWSVGGGADTQYFGPGTRLTVL.